One sample yielded the 20 T cell receptor beta chains listed below, sequenced in a study of post-analysis software for immune sequencing data. The TCR beta cDNA libraries carried unique molecular identifiers. Using its own MiXCR run on the PCR reads, TCRdb lists one record per CDR3 protein. The data show over 250,000 distinct CDR3 sequences, 35% to 40% seen once. These TCRs are of unknown antigen specificity. Study findings and constraints: About 5 TRBV segments were significantly more frequent in patients than in controls. TRBV5-6, TRBV5-1 and TRBV20-1 were among these segments.

The sequenced sample was blood. These receptors originate from a girl aged 5-17 years with multiple sclerosis.

This clonotype appeared many times. The CDR3 bases are TGTGCCAGCAAGTCCCTAGAGACAGGGTTCAATCAGCCCCAGCATTTT. The encoded protein is CASKSLETGFNQPQHF. The chain recombines TRBV28 with TRBJ1-5, with 7 bases lining up with TRBD1. Trimming took 7 bases from V and 3 from J; bases not matched to a gene: 12. Germline CDR1 and CDR2: MDHEN and SYDVKM. This CDR3 spans 16 amino acids.

This clonotype showed up just a few times. This chain joins TRBV3-1 and TRBJ1-2; a possible D gene is TRBD1 (6 bases). Germline CDR1 and CDR2: LGHDT and YNNKEL (reference sequence). The CDR3 runs 14 residues. The ends were cut back, 4 bases at V and 10 bases at J, with 19 bases in the middle. CDR3 nucleotides: TGTGCCAGCAGCCGCAGGGGCTGGGTAGAGGACTACACCTTC. It specifies CASSRRGWVEDYTF.

The chain couples TRBV12-3 or TRBV12-4 to TRBJ2-2, with TRBD1 matching over 8 bases. V shed 4 bases and J 5 bases; nucleotides not matched to a gene: 3. The CDR3 length is 14 residues. CDR3 DNA sequence: TGTGCCAGCAGTTCAGGGGGCCGTACCGGGGAGCTGTTTTTT. The encoded protein is CASSSGGRTGELFF.

This clonotype was observed at least ten times. The chain links TRBV20-1 to TRBJ2-4, with D unclear. Germline assignment: CDR1 DFQATT and CDR2 SNEGSKA (reference sequence). V lost 0 bases, J lost 1 base, and 10 bases lay in between. The CDR3 is 15 residues long. DNA of the CDR3: TGCAGTGCTAGAGATACTGACGACGCCAAAAACATTCAGTACTTC. It translates to CSARDTDDAKNIQYF.

In its sample, this clonotype was seen many times. This rearrangement joins TRBV10-3 to TRBJ1-1, with D unresolved. The V end was cut by 3 bases, the J end by 8 bases, with 10 bases between. There are 12 residues in the CDR3. Looked up from germline, CDR1 is ENHRY and CDR2 is SYGVKD. CDR3 nucleotide sequence: TGTGCCATCAGTGAAGGCAACAGCGAAGCTTTCTTT. Amino acid sequence: CAISEGNSEAFF.

This clonotype was detected ten times or more. The CDR3 sequence: CASSWTGPGYTF. The DNA of the CDR3 is TGCGCCAGCAGCTGGACAGGCCCGGGCTACACCTTC. The chain combines TRBV5-1 with TRBJ1-2; 7 nucleotides match TRBD1. This CDR3 region has 12 residues. Germline V CDR1 and CDR2: SGHRS, YFSETQ. V was clipped by 3 bases and J by 8 bases; unmatched bases: 4.

The genes are TRBV6-5 and TRBJ2-1; maybe TRBD1 (6 bases). This CDR3 has 15 residues. V lost 0 bases and J lost 1, with 7 bases in between. In germline, CDR1 is MNHEY, CDR2 SVGAGI. The CDR3 sequence: CASSYSQGSYNEQFF. CDR3 bases: TGTGCCAGCAGTTACTCTCAGGGGTCCTACAATGAGCAGTTCTTC.

This clonotype was observed at least ten times. The V and J genes are TRBV7-9 and TRBJ2-1, with unresolved D. Trimming took off 1 base at V and 8 bases at J, with 21 bases between the two ends. Germline CDR1 is SEHNR and CDR2 is FQNEAQ (reference sequence). CDR3 length: 17 amino acids. The DNA of the CDR3 is TGTGCCAGCAGCTTAGTAGCCGAGTACTCCTCGGTCGATGAGCAGTTCTTC. Residues: CASSLVAEYSSVDEQFF.

CDR3 nucleotides: TGTGCCAGCTCACTGACTAGCGGGATTGCAGATACGCAGTATTTT. Its protein product is CASSLTSGIADTQYF. The rearrangement links TRBV18 to TRBJ2-3; 11 positions match TRBD2. Germline trimming cut 4 bases from V and 4 bases from J; bases unmatched to any gene: 4. The CDR3 consists of 15 residues. From germline, CDR1 is KGHSH and CDR2 LQKENI.

The genes are TRBV27 and TRBJ2-3; D uncertain. The V end was cut by 2 bases, the J end by 2 bases, with 8 bases between. This CDR3 spans 14 amino acids. In germline, CDR1 is MNHEY, CDR2 SMNVEV (reference sequence). CDR3 coding DNA: TGTGCCAGCAGTTTAAACGGATACACAGATACGCAGTATTTT. Protein: CASSLNGYTDTQYF.

Remarks on this clonotype: A single base separates this from a much larger clone, so it may be a read error. The chain carries TRBV24-1 and TRBJ2-1, with D unresolved. This CDR3 has 13 residues. Germline V CDR1 and CDR2: KGHDR, SFDVKD. The CDR3 is CATSDPSYNKQFF. CDR3 bases: TGTGCCACCAGTGACCCGTCCTACAATAAGCAGTTCTTC.

The gene calls are TRBV4-2 and TRBJ1-2; D unclear. CDR1 and CDR2 (germline): LGHNA, YNFKEQ. The CDR3 covers 13 residues. The V gene lost 0 bases and the J gene lost 8 bases, with 10 bases spanning the gap. The CDR3 reads CASSQEGRSGYTF. In DNA form, the CDR3 reads TGTGCCAGCAGCCAAGAAGGGCGGAGCGGCTACACCTTC.

This clonotype was counted ten times or more. This chain uses TRBV20-1 with TRBJ1-2, with 10 nucleotides matching TRBD1. With 5 bases clipped from V and 4 bases from J, the junction kept 10 bases outside the gene matches. The CDR3 length is 15 residues. Germline V gives CDR1 DFQATT, CDR2 SNEGSKA (reference sequence). CDR3 in DNA: TGCAGTGCTGGGTCAGGGACAGGGGACTCCTATGGCTACACCTTC. This encodes CSAGSGTGDSYGYTF.

The chain combines TRBV12-3 or TRBV12-4 with TRBJ1-2; TRBD1 might be the D (6 bases). The CDR3 sequence is 13 residues long. With 5 bases removed from V and 3 bases from J, the gap between germline ends came to 10 bases. For the CDR3, the DNA is TGTGCCAGCAGTCTTAGACAGGACTATGGCTACACCTTC. Its protein is CASSLRQDYGYTF.

A few counts support this clonotype. One base away lies a much larger clone, so this may be a sequencing read error. This chain joins TRBV7-3 and TRBJ2-5; TRBD1 matches 10 bases. Per germline, CDR1 SGHTA and CDR2 FQGTGA. V lost 5 bases, J lost 11 bases, and 14 bases stayed unmatched. The CDR3 spans 15 residues. CDR3 bases: TGTGCCAGCAGCGCGGGACAGGGGTTTTACAATGAGCAGTACTTC. Translated, it gives CASSAGQGFYNEQYF.

This chain joins TRBV15 and TRBJ1-4; D is unclear. The length of the CDR3 is 15 residues. CDR1 is LNHNV, CDR2 YYDKDF, per germline (reference sequence). With 3 bases removed from V and 13 bases from J, the gap between germline ends came to 21 bases. For the CDR3, the DNA is TGTGCCACCAGCAGTGATCTCAGTTCCGGCGTACTACTGTTTTTT. It specifies CATSSDLSSGVLLFF.

J is TRBJ1-3 and V is TRBV7-2; a weak D match, TRBD1 (5 bases). The CDR3 sequence is 16 residues long. Trimming pared 1 base from V and 0 bases from J, leaving 10 bases between. From germline, CDR1 is SGHTA and CDR2 FQGNSA. The CDR3 DNA follows: TGTGCCAGCAGCTTAGGGGGACCGAGCTCTGGAAACACCATATATTTT. Protein sequence: CASSLGGPSSGNTIYF.

Remarks on this clonotype: The germline gene is not matched at one end of the junction; a read error may be the cause. V is TRBV12-3 or TRBV12-4 and J is TRBJ2-5; 7 nucleotides agree with TRBD1. The CDR3 sequence is 14 residues long. The CDR3 region has the DNA TGTGCCTGCAGTTACGGACAGGTTGGAAATGAGCAGTACTTC. Protein: CACSYGQVGNEQYF.

This clonotype showed up just a few times. The rearrangement joins TRBV7-9 to TRBJ1-2, with 9 bases fitting TRBD1. Germline V CDR1 and CDR2: SEHNR, FQNEAQ (reference sequence). V shed 8 bases, J shed 4 bases, and the junction held 8 bases outside the gene matches. This CDR3 contains 14 residues. Here the CDR3 DNA reads TGTGCCAGCTCCGGGACAGGGAATTGCTATGGCTACACCTTC. Amino acids: CASSGTGNCYGYTF. Variable domain in full (rest from reference TRBV7-9 and TRBJ1-2): DTGVSQNPRHKITKRGQNVTFRCDPISEHNRLYWYRQTLGQGPEFLTYFQNEAQLEKSRLLSDRFSAERPKGSFSTLEIQRTEQGDSAMYLCASSGTGNCYGYTFGSGTRLTVV.

Details on this clonotype: A junction boundary mismatches the germline segment, possibly from a read error. The V gene is TRBV5-5, the J gene TRBJ2-7; the D call may be TRBD1 or TRBD2 (5 bases each). Germline CDR1 is SGHKS and CDR2 is YYEKEE (reference sequence). The CDR3 is 15 residues long. The CDR3 here is CASKDWDGSTYKQYF. CDR3 nucleotides: TGTGCCAGCAAAGATTGGGACGGATCAACCTACAAGCAGTACTTC.